This T cell receptor (beta chain) was profiled in a study of T-cell reconstitution after alpha-beta-depleted transplantation in children. A library of TCRbeta sequences, prepared with unique molecular identifiers, was generated. Using its own MiXCR run on the PCR reads, TCRdb lists one record per CDR3 protein. The sample holds a few hundred thousand distinct CDR3 sequences; approximately 12% are singletons and the top ten take over 2%. This clonotype was counted between two and nine times. V was pared by 5 bases and J by 0 bases, with 2 bases of the junction left unmatched. Germline values: CDR1 SGHTA, CDR2 FQGNSA. The CDR3 covers 14 residues.

The V and J genes are TRBV7-2 and TRBJ2-7; TRBD2 agrees at 9 bases. The sequencing used PBMCs, mostly from graft donor cells, collected 360 days after TCRalphabeta/CD19-depleted stem cell transplant. This sequence was found in a male patient between 10 and 17 years old who had a stem cell transplant for acute myeloid leukemia, so the T cells may come from the graft donor. In DNA, the CDR3 is TGTGCCAGCAGCCCTAGCGGGATCTCCTACGAGCAGTACTTC. It codes for CASSPSGISYEQYF.